The following is a T cell receptor (beta chain) sequence with its context. This record belongs to a study of blood T cell repertoires in COVID-19. Study information: The samples span acute and convalescent COVID-19 from the United States, Italy and Spain. Nucleic acid was either cDNA or gDNA, and it came from T cells, B-cell-depleted T cells, or PBMCs.

Per the germline V gene, CDR1 is SEHNR and CDR2 is FQNEAQ (reference sequence). Deletions cut 5 bases from V and 0 bases from J, with 10 bases between. The CDR3 runs to 14 residues. In the original analysis: How many nucleated cells were present was estimated from reference gene primer amplification. Libraries were prepared by immunoSEQ multiplex PCR; TCRdb keeps only in-frame clonotypes and omits some of them. V and J calls and clone size come straight from that table; D and trimming were deduced from the DNA. The sample holds 8,500 to 13,000 clones, roughly 80% seen once. Material for sequencing was peripheral blood. This rearrangement joins TRBV7-9 to TRBJ1-1; D is uncertain. The TCR originated in a human donor in a cohort sampled during active COVID-19. The CDR3 sequence: CASSGRRVNTEAFF. The CDR3 DNA sequence: TGTGCCAGCAGCGGGAGAAGAGTGAACACTGAAGCTTTCTTT.